The clone carrying this T cell receptor (beta chain) showed up just a few times. V lost 0 bases and J 4 bases, leaving 12 bases between the germline ends. The CDR3 loop spans 15 amino acids. Germline V gene sequence: CDR1 SGHTA, CDR2 FQGNSA. The data belong to a study of patients and donors after allogeneic stem cell transplantation. MiXCR, applied by TCRdb to the RT-PCR reads, yields one record per CDR3 protein. The sample holds some 880,000 distinct CDR3 sequences; roughly 18% are singletons and the top ten take roughly 6%. V usage is TRBV7-2 and J usage is TRBJ2-5; possibly TRBD2 for D (6 bases). The sample comprised blood, either unsorted or a sorted T cell fraction (not recorded which). The sequence derives from a human donor who was either an allogeneic HSCT recipient or a stem cell or donor lymphocyte infusion donor (not recorded which). It is not recorded whose cells these are; they may come from a transplant donor. Written as DNA, the CDR3 is TGTGCCAGCAGCTTAGCGACGGGACTTTCAGAGACCCAGTACTTC. Amino acid sequence: CASSLATGLSETQYF. Using reference TRBV7-2 and TRBJ2-5 for the parts outside the CDR3, the full variable domain is GAGVSQSPSNKVTEKGKDVELRCDPISGHTALYWYRQSLGQGLEFLIYFQGNSAPDKSGLPSDRFSAERTGGSVSTLTIQRTQQEDSAVYLCASSLATGLSETQYFGPGTRLLVL.